This paragraph covers one T cell receptor beta chain sequence. This sample stems from a study of blood T cell repertoires in COVID-19. Profiled with immunoSEQ multiplex PCR; TCRdb holds only in-frame clones, not every one. The table includes fewer than 200,000 clones, under 90% detected once. The CDR3 totals 15 residues. Looked up from germline, CDR1 is SNHLY and CDR2 is FYNNEI. The germline V and J ends were trimmed by 10 bases and 5 bases, with 23 bases remaining between them. The TCR comes from a human donor in a cohort sampled during active COVID-19. The material sequenced was peripheral blood. The chain employs TRBV2 and TRBJ2-5; D perhaps matches TRBD2 (7 bases). CDR3 nucleotides: TGTGCCACCCCATCACGGGGGGCGCGACGTGAGACCCAGTACTTC. Its translation is CATPSRGARRETQYF.